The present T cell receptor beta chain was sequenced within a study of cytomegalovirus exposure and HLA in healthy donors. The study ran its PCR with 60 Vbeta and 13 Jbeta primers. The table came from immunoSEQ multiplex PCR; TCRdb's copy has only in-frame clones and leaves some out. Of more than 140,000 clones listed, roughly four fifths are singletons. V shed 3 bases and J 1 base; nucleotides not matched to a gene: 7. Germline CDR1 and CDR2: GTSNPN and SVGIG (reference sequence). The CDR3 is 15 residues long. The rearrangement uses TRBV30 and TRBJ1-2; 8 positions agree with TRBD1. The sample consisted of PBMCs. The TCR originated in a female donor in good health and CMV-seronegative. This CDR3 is CAWSRDRTFNYGYTF. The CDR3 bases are TGTGCCTGGAGCCGGGACAGGACTTTTAACTATGGCTACACCTTC.